These T cell receptor beta chains were read from a single sample in a study of CD8 T cell repertoires and HIV-1 epitope variants. The method was immunoSEQ multiplex PCR; TCRdb's version includes in-frame clones alone and lacks a portion of them. The sample lists 4,500 to 7,000 clones, over 60% occurring once. Their antigen targets remain unknown. The sequencing sample was made of cultured CD8+ T cells derived from PBMCs. The source is a male donor with HIV. Each CDR3 is given with its conserved first and last residue. The D gene is left open where the match is weak. Clone size is stated in some rows and not others, as once, few, many or a class when expanded.

J | V | D | size | CDR3 | DNA
TRBJ1-1 | TRBV29-1 | TRBD1 | NA | CSCRTGVNTEAFF | TGCAGCTGTAGGACAGGGGTGAACACTGAAGCTTTCTTT
TRBJ2-4 | TRBV6-5 | NA | NA | CASSSPDRAKNIQYF | TGTGCCAGCAGTTCCCCCGATAGGGCCAAAAACATTCAGTACTTC
TRBJ1-4 | TRBV27 | TRBD1 | NA | CASSLDRGREKLFF | TGTGCCAGCAGCTTAGACAGGGGGCGAGAAAAACTGTTTTTT
TRBJ1-2 | TRBV7-9 | NA | NA | CASSLQGPVDGYTF | TGTGCCAGCAGCTTACAGGGGCCGGTTGACGGCTACACCTTC
TRBJ1-2 | TRBV21-1 | NA | NA | CASSHQPGYF | TGTGCCAGCAGCCACCAGCCGGGTTACTTC
TRBJ2-7 | TRBV7-9 | TRBD1 | NA | CASSMSGQTYEQYF | TGTGCCAGCAGCATGTCGGGACAGACCTACGAGCAGTACTTC
TRBJ1-1 | TRBV5-6 | NA | NA | CASSPRAGVDAFF | TGTGCCAGCAGCCCAAGGGCGGGCGTTGACGCTTTCTTT
TRBJ1-4 | TRBV6-5 | NA | NA | CASSYSGSDEKLFF | TGTGCCAGCAGTTACTCCGGCAGTGATGAAAAACTGTTTTTT
TRBJ2-1 | TRBV5-5 | TRBD2 | NA | CASSPWTSPNEQFF | TGTGCCAGCAGCCCCTGGACTAGCCCCAATGAGCAGTTCTTC
TRBJ2-2 | TRBV7-9 | NA | NA | CASSPDTGELFF | TGTGCCAGCAGCCCCGACACCGGGGAGCTGTTTTTT
TRBJ2-7 | TRBV5-1 | NA | NA | CASSFSYEQYF | TGCGCCAGCAGCTTTTCCTACGAGCAGTACTTC
TRBJ2-4 | TRBV11-1 | TRBD1 | NA | CASSLLSGQGRNIQYF | TGTGCCAGCAGCTTATTATCCGGACAGGGACGAAACATTCAGTACTTC
TRBJ2-7 | TRBV15 | NA | few | CATSREQGAPYEQYF | TGTGCCACCAGTCGTGAACAGGGTGCCCCCTACGAGCAGTACTTC
TRBJ2-1 | TRBV14 | TRBD2 | NA | CASRLAGEGEQFF | TGTGCCAGCAGGCTAGCGGGAGAAGGTGAGCAGTTCTTC
TRBJ1-1 | TRBV13 | NA | NA | CASSLGRRDTEAFF | TGTGCCAGCAGCTTAGGCCGGCGAGACACTGAAGCTTTCTTT
TRBJ2-1 | TRBV19 | NA | NA | CASSIGSGAYNEQFF | TGTGCCAGTAGTATTGGGAGCGGAGCTTACAATGAGCAGTTCTTC
TRBJ2-1 | TRBV5-1 | TRBD1 | NA | CASSFGTGSYHEQFF | TGCGCCAGCAGTTTTGGGACAGGGTCCTACCATGAGCAGTTCTTC
TRBJ2-7 | TRBV5-4 | TRBD1 | once | CASSRTGEINEQYF | TGTGCCAGCAGCCGGACAGGGGAAATTAACGAGCAGTACTTC
TRBJ2-1 | TRBV4-3 | NA | NA | CASSQVATDNEQFF | TGCGCCAGCAGCCAAGTAGCCACGGACAATGAGCAGTTCTTC
TRBJ1-1 | TRBV4-1 | NA | few | CASSPSLNTEAFF | TGCGCCAGCAGCCCTAGTCTGAACACTGAAGCTTTCTTT
TRBJ2-7 | TRBV10-3 | TRBD1 | once | CAIRRQGFDEQYF | TGTGCCATCAGGCGACAGGGGTTCGACGAGCAGTACTTC
TRBJ2-3 | TRBV11-3 | NA | NA | CASSLPDADTQYF | TGTGCCAGCAGCTTACCAGACGCAGATACGCAGTATTTT